These T cell receptor beta chains were read from a single sample in a study of T cell responses to AZD1222 COVID-19 vaccine. Clones were sequenced by immunoSEQ multiplex PCR, and TCRdb holds only the in-frame ones, with some missing. The sample records approximately 160,000 clones, roughly nine tenths being singletons. The source was peripheral blood, collected on day 0 of AZD1222 vaccination. Receptors were obtained from an adult in good health. CDR3s include the opening cysteine and the closing phenylalanine or tryptophan. Each record gives: V gene, D gene, J gene, CDR3 length, clone size, CDR3 protein, CDR3 DNA. D genes are given only for firm matches. The size field is filled for only some rows; it gives once, few, many or a size class.

TRBV18	-	TRBJ1-2	13	-	CASSPGGDYGYTF	TGTGCCAGCTCACCAGGGGGCGACTATGGCTACACCTTC
TRBV27	-	TRBJ2-3	14	-	CASSSMARTDTQYF	TGTGCCAGCAGTTCTATGGCCCGCACAGATACGCAGTATTTT
TRBV6-5	TRBD1	TRBJ1-1	14	-	CASSLVGQGAEAFF	TGTGCCAGCAGTTTGGTAGGACAGGGCGCTGAAGCTTTCTTT
TRBV9	-	TRBJ2-6	16	few	CASSPHPGAGANVLTF	TGTGCCAGCAGCCCCCACCCCGGGGCTGGGGCCAACGTCCTGACTTTC
TRBV9	-	TRBJ1-2	14	-	CASSVADYNYGYTF	TGTGCCAGCAGCGTAGCGGACTATAACTATGGCTACACCTTC
TRBV6-2/TRBV6-3	-	TRBJ1-5	16	once	CASSYGTGSTGQPQHF	TGTGCCAGCAGTTACGGAACAGGGTCAACAGGTCAGCCCCAGCATTTT
TRBV28	-	TRBJ2-3	15	-	CASSSRYREADTQYF	TGTGCCAGCAGCTCCCGTTACAGGGAGGCAGATACGCAGTATTTT
TRBV28	-	TRBJ2-2	15	-	CASSLVTGNTGELFF	TGTGCCAGCAGTTTGGTGACAGGGAACACCGGGGAGCTGTTTTTT
TRBV19	TRBD1	TRBJ1-1	16	-	CASSTRDRGRGTEAFF	TGTGCCAGTAGTACCCGGGACAGGGGGCGCGGGACTGAAGCTTTCTTT
TRBV4-2	-	TRBJ2-3	15	-	CASSQGGLSTDTQYF	TGTGCCAGCAGCCAAGGGGGTCTCAGCACAGATACGCAGTATTTT
TRBV19	-	TRBJ2-7	14	-	CASSPRTGVSEQYF	TGTGCCAGTAGCCCGAGGACTGGGGTTAGTGAGCAGTACTTC
TRBV6-2/TRBV6-3	TRBD1	TRBJ2-2	16	-	CASSPGGHANTGELFF	TGTGCCAGCAGTCCAGGGGGACACGCGAACACCGGGGAGCTGTTTTTT
TRBV7-3	-	TRBJ1-6	13	once	CASSLQGGSPLHF	TGTGCCAGCAGCTTACAGGGAGGTTCACCCCTCCACTTT
TRBV7-3	-	TRBJ1-1	13	-	CASSLPGLTEAFF	TGTGCCAGCAGCTTACCAGGGCTCACTGAAGCTTTCTTT
TRBV4-3	TRBD1	TRBJ1-1	18	-	CASSQDHTGGQGFTEAFF	TGCGCCAGCAGCCAAGACCACACCGGGGGACAGGGATTCACTGAAGCTTTCTTT
TRBV6-2/TRBV6-3	TRBD1	TRBJ1-5	15	-	CASSYFGTGYQPQHF	TGTGCCAGCAGTTACTTTGGGACAGGGTATCAGCCCCAGCATTTT
TRBV6-1	-	TRBJ1-3	13	once	CASSYDGGNTIYF	TGTGCCAGCAGTTATGATGGGGGAAACACCATATATTTT
TRBV5-1	-	TRBJ1-2	14	-	CASSSVAGSRDYTF	TGCGCCAGCAGCTCTGTCGCAGGGTCACGAGACTACACCTTC
TRBV3-1/TRBV3-2	-	TRBJ2-7	17	-	CASSQDQATTRFYEQYF	TGTGCCAGCAGCCAAGATCAGGCGACTACGCGTTTTTACGAGCAGTACTTC
TRBV6-6	TRBD1	TRBJ1-1	14	few	CASSPGTGVTGAFF	TGTGCCAGCAGCCCGGGGACAGGGGTAACGGGAGCTTTCTTT
TRBV28	TRBD2	TRBJ2-3	16	-	CASSFQSGGDTDTQYF	TGTGCCAGCAGTTTTCAAAGCGGGGGGGACACAGATACGCAGTATTTT
TRBV24-1	TRBD1	TRBJ1-6	13	-	CATSRRQGAPLHF	TGTGCCACCAGCCGAAGACAGGGAGCCCCCCTCCACTTT
TRBV6-5	TRBD1	TRBJ2-1	14	once	CASSYWTGNNEQFF	TGTGCCAGCAGTTACTGGACAGGGAACAATGAGCAGTTCTTC
TRBV3-1/TRBV3-2	TRBD1	TRBJ1-2	13	-	CASSWGQGDGYTF	TGTGCCAGCAGCTGGGGACAGGGGGATGGCTACACCTTC
TRBV5-1	-	TRBJ2-2	16	-	CASSTNPTVNTGELFF	TGCGCCAGCAGCACTAACCCTACAGTGAACACCGGGGAGCTGTTTTTT
TRBV3-1/TRBV3-2	-	TRBJ1-4	14	once	CASSQDTTNEKLFF	TGTGCCAGCAGCCAAGACACAACTAATGAAAAACTGTTTTTT
TRBV11-3	-	TRBJ2-1	16	-	CASSTQDPTTRNEQFF	TGTGCCAGCAGCACGCAGGACCCAACTACTCGGAATGAGCAGTTCTTC
TRBV18	-	TRBJ2-5	11	-	CASSPQETQYF	TGTGCCAGCTCACCCCAAGAGACCCAGTACTTC
TRBV13	-	TRBJ1-5	14	once	CASSLGGGNQPQHF	TGTGCCAGCAGCTTAGGCGGGGGCAATCAGCCCCAGCATTTT
TRBV7-3	TRBD1	TRBJ2-3	17	-	CASSLRTGGEGTDTQYF	TGTGCCAGCAGCTTACGGACAGGGGGCGAAGGCACAGATACGCAGTATTTT
TRBV11-1	-	TRBJ1-1	13	-	CASIPGPNTEAFF	TGTGCCAGCATTCCGGGCCCGAACACTGAAGCTTTCTTT
TRBV4-1	TRBD1	TRBJ1-4	15	-	CASSHLGTENEKLFF	TGCGCCAGCAGCCACCTAGGGACAGAAAATGAAAAACTGTTTTTT
TRBV28	-	TRBJ1-1	13	-	CASSLGRYTEAFF	TGTGCCAGCAGCCTCGGACGGTACACTGAAGCTTTCTTT
TRBV6-5	-	TRBJ1-1	13	-	CASRLQLDTEAFF	TGTGCCAGCAGACTTCAGTTGGACACTGAAGCTTTCTTT
TRBV7-9	-	TRBJ1-6	15	once	CASSLALAYNSPLHF	TGTGCCAGCAGCTTGGCCCTCGCCTATAATTCACCCCTCCACTTT
TRBV6-2/TRBV6-3	-	TRBJ1-2	12	-	CASSQGFPGYTF	TGTGCCAGCAGCCAGGGGTTTCCTGGCTACACCTTC
TRBV24-1	-	TRBJ2-7	15	-	CATTRQKTVTYEQYF	TGTGCCACCACCCGACAGAAGACAGTTACCTACGAGCAGTACTTC
TRBV19	-	TRBJ1-6	12	-	CASSTGLSPLHF	TGTGCCAGTAGTACAGGGCTATCACCCCTCCACTTT
TRBV5-1	-	TRBJ1-3	13	-	CASSSVSGNTIYF	TGCGCCAGCAGTTCCGTCTCTGGAAACACCATATATTTT
TRBV6-2/TRBV6-3	TRBD1	TRBJ1-2	16	-	CASSTNRDRDMYGYTF	TGTGCCAGCAGTACCAACCGGGACAGGGATATGTATGGCTACACCTTC
TRBV7-2	-	TRBJ1-4	15	-	CASSLRDMAGEKLFF	TGTGCCAGCAGCTTACGGGACATGGCAGGGGAAAAACTGTTTTTT
TRBV6-5	-	TRBJ1-5	12	-	CASSTGKQPQHF	TGTGCCAGCAGTACAGGGAAACAGCCCCAGCATTTT
TRBV9	-	TRBJ2-7	14	-	CASSVNRDAGEQYF	TGTGCCAGCAGCGTGAACAGGGATGCGGGAGAGCAGTACTTC
TRBV7-2	-	TRBJ2-7	14	-	CASSLTQGAYEQYF	TGTGCCAGCAGCTTAACACAGGGAGCCTACGAGCAGTACTTC
TRBV7-3	-	TRBJ1-1	14	-	CASSVGGFRTEAFF	TGTGCCAGCAGCGTGGGCGGATTTAGGACTGAAGCTTTCTTT
TRBV19	TRBD1	TRBJ1-5	17	once	CASSMDDRGGRNQPQHF	TGTGCCAGTAGTATGGACGACAGGGGAGGAAGGAATCAGCCCCAGCATTTT
TRBV29-1	-	TRBJ1-5	13	-	CSVDEGWDQPQHF	TGCAGCGTTGACGAGGGCTGGGATCAGCCCCAGCATTTT
TRBV7-8	-	TRBJ1-6	15	once	CASSLRAGANSPLHF	TGTGCCAGCAGCTTAAGGGCAGGGGCTAATTCACCCCTCCACTTT
TRBV25-1	TRBD1	TRBJ1-4	16	-	CASSLIGEQGDEKLFF	TGTGCCAGCAGTTTAATAGGAGAACAGGGGGATGAAAAACTGTTTTTT